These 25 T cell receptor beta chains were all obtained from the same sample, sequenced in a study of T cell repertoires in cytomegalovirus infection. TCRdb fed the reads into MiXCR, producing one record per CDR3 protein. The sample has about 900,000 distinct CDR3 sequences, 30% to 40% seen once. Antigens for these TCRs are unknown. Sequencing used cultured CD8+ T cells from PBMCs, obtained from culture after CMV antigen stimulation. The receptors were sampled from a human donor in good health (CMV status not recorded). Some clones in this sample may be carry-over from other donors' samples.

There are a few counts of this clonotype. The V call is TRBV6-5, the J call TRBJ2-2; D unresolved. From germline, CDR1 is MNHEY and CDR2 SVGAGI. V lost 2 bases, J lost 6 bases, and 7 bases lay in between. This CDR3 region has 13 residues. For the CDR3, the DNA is TGTGCCAGCAGTTACGGGGTGGCCGGGGAGCTGTTTTTT. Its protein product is CASSYGVAGELFF.

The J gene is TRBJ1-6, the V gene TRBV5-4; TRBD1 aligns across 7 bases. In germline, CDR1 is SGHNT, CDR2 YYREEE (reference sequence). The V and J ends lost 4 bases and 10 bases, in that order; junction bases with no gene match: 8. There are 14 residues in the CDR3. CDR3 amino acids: CASSPGGEGSPLHF. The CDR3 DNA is TGTGCCAGCAGCCCAGGGGGAGAAGGCTCACCCCTCCACTTT.

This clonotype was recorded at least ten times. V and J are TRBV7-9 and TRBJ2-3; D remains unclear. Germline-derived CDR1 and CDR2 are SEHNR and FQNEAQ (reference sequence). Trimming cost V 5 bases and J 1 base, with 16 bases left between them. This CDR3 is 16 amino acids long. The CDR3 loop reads CASSHAAGVRTDTQYF. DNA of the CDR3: TGTGCCAGCAGCCACGCGGCTGGAGTGCGCACAGATACGCAGTATTTT.

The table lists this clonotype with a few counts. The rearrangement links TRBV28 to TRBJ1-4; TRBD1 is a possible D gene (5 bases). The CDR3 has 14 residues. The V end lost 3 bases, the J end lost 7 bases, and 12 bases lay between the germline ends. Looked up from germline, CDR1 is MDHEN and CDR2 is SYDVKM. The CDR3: CASSFGAGVEKLFF. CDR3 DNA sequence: TGTGCCAGCAGTTTCGGGGCAGGCGTTGAAAAACTGTTTTTT.

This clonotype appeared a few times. For the CDR3, the DNA is TGTGCCAGCAGCTTACGGTCAGGGGGCCCGAACACCGGGGAGCTGTTTTTT. It codes for CASSLRSGGPNTGELFF. The chain has TRBV7-6 and TRBJ2-2; TRBD1 aligns across 8 bases. Trimming took 2 bases from V and 0 from J; bases not matched to a gene: 5. The CDR3 contains 17 residues. CDR1 is SGHVS, CDR2 FNYEAQ, per germline.

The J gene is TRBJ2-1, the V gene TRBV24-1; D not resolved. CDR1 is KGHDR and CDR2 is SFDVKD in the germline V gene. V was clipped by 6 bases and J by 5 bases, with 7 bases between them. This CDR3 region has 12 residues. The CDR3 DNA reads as TGTGCCACCAGTAAACAAAACAATGAGCAGTTCTTC. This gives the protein CATSKQNNEQFF.

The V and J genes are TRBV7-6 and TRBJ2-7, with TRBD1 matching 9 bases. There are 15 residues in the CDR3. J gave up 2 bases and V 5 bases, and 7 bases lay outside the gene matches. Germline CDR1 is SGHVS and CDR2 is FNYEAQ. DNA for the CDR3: TGTGCCAGCAGCCCCGGGACAGGGTTCACCTACGAGCAGTACTTC. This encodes CASSPGTGFTYEQYF.

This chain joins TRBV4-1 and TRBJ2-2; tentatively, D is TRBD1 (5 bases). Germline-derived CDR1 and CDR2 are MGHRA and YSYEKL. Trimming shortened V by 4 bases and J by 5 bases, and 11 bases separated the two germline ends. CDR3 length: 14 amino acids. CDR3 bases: TGCGCCAGCAGCCTCAGGGCGGAAACCGGGGAGCTGTTTTTT. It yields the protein CASSLRAETGELFF.

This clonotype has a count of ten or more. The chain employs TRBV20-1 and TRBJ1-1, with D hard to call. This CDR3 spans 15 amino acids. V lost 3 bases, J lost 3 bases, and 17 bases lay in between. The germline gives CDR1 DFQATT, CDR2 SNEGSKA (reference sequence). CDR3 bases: TGCAGTGCTAGGTTACTCGGGGTTGGGGACACTGAAGCTTTCTTT. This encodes CSARLLGVGDTEAFF.

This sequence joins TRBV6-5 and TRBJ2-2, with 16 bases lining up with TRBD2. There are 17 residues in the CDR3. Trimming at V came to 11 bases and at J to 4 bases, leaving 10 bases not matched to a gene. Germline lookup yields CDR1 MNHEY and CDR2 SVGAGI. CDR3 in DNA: TGTGCCTGTTTGGGACTAGCGGGGGGGCCGGGCACCGGGGAGCTGTTTTTT. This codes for CACLGLAGGPGTGELFF.

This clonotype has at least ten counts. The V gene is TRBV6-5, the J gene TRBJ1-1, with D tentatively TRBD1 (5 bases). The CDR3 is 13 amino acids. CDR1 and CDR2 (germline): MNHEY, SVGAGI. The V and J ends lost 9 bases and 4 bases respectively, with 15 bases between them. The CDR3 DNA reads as TGTGCCAGTAGTATAACTGGGGCCACTGAAGCTTTCTTT. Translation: CASSITGATEAFF.

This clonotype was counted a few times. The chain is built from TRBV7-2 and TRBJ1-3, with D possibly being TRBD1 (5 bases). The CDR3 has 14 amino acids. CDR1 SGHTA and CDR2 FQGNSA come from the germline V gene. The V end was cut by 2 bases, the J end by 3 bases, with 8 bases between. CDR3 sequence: CASSLQGGGNTIYF. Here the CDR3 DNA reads TGTGCCAGCAGCTTACAGGGAGGTGGAAACACCATATATTTT.

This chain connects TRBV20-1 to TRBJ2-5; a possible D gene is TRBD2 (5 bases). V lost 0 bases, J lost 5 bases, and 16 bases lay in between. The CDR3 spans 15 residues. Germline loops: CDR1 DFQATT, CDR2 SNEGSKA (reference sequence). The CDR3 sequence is CSARDPEGRGETQYF. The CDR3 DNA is TGCAGTGCTAGAGACCCAGAAGGGAGAGGGGAGACCCAGTACTTC.

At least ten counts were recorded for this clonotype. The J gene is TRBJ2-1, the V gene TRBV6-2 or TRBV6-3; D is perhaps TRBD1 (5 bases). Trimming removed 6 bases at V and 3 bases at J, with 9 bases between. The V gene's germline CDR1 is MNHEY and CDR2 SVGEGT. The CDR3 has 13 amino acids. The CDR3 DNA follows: TGTGCCAGCAGGAAAGGGGTCTACAATGAGCAGTTCTTC. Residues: CASRKGVYNEQFF.

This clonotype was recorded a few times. In DNA, the CDR3 is TGTGCCAGCAGCCCCGCGGACAAGCACAATGAGCAGTTCTTC. Translated, it gives CASSPADKHNEQFF. The V gene is TRBV9, the J gene TRBJ2-1; TRBD1 might be the D (5 bases). The ends were cut back, 4 bases at V and 5 bases at J, with 13 bases in the middle. The CDR3 contains 14 residues. Germline CDR1 is SGDLS and CDR2 is YYNGEE.

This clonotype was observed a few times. CDR3 amino acids: CASSRPHRPEEQYV. The CDR3 bases are TGTGCCAGCAGCCGACCACACCGGCCGGAGGAGCAGTACGTC. The gene calls are TRBV7-3 and TRBJ2-7; D ambiguous. The germline V gene has CDR1 SGHTA and CDR2 FQGTGA. V lost 5 bases, J lost 7 bases, and 18 bases lay in between. This CDR3 is built from 14 residues.

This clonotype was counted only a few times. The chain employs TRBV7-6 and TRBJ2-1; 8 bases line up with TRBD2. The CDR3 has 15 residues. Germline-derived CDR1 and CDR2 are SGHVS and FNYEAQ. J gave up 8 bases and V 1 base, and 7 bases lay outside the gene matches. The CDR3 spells CASSLVAARGDEQFF. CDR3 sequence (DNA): TGTGCCAGCAGCTTAGTGGCAGCGCGGGGGGATGAGCAGTTCTTC.

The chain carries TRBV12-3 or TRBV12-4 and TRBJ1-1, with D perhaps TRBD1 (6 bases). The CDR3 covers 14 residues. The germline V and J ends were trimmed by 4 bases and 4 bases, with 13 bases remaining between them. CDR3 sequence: CASSSSGVGTEAFF. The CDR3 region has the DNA TGTGCCAGCAGTTCCTCAGGGGTGGGCACTGAAGCTTTCTTT.

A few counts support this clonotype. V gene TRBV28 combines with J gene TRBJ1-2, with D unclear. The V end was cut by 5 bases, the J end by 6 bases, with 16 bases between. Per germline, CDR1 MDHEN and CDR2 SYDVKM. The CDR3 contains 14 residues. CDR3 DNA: TGTGCCAGCAGTCCAGGAGGGTCGTGGGATGGCTACACCTTC. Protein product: CASSPGGSWDGYTF.

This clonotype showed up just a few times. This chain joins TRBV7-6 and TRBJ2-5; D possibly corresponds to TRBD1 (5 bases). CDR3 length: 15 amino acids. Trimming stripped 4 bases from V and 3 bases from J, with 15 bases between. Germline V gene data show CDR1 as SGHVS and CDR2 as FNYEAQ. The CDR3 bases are TGTGCCAGCAGCTGGGCCCCAGGGTCGGAAGAGACCCAGTACTTC. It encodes CASSWAPGSEETQYF.

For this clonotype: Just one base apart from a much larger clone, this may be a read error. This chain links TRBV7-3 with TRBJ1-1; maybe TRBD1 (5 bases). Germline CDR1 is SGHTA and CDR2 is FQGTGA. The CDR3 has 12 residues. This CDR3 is CASSFDGTEASF. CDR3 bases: TGTGCCAGCTCGTTCGATGGGACTGAAGCTTCCTTT.

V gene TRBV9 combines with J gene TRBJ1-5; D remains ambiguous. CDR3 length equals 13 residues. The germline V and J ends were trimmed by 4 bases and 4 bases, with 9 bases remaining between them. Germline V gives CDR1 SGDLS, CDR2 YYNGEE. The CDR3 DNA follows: TGTGCCAGCAGCCCCCGGCCGAATCAGCCCCAGCATTTT. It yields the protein CASSPRPNQPQHF.

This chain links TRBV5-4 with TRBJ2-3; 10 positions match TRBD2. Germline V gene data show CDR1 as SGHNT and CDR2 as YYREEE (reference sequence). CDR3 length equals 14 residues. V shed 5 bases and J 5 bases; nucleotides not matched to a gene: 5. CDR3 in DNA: TGTGCCAGCAGTTATTTAGCGGGGGGAGATACGCAGTATTTT. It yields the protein CASSYLAGGDTQYF. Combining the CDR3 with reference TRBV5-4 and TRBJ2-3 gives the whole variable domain ETGVTQSPTHLIKTRGQQVTLRCSSQSGHNTVSWYQQALGQGPQFIFQYYREEENGRGNFPPRFSGLQFPNYSSELNVNALELDDSALYLCASSYLAGGDTQYFGPGTRLTVL.

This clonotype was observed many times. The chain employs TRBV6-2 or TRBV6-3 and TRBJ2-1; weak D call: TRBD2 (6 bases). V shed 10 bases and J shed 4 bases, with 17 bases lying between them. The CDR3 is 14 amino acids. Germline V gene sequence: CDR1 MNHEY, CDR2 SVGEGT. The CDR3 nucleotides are TGTGCCATCGAGACTAGTGGGGCGTACAATGAGCAGTTCTTC. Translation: CAIETSGAYNEQFF.

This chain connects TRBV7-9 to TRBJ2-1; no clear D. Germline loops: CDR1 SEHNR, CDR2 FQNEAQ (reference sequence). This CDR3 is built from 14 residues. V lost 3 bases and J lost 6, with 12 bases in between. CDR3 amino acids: CASSFLGPSNEQFF. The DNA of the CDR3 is TGTGCCAGCAGCTTCCTAGGGCCCAGCAATGAGCAGTTCTTC.